The 5 T cell receptor beta chains below were found in one sample sequenced in a study of PD-1 blockade in classical Hodgkin lymphoma. TCRdb's table, derived via immunoSEQ multiplex PCR, lists solely in-frame clones and lacks some. The sample records tens of thousands of clones, 80% to 90% being singletons. Patients all relapsed after autologous stem cell transplantation, and there was variation in brentuximab vedotin exposure. The material sequenced was peripheral blood mononuclear cells (PBMCs), taken before the second cycle of nivolumab. The receptor source for this set is a human donor with classical Hodgkin lymphoma.

The rearrangement uses TRBV5-4 and TRBJ1-1, with 7 bases aligning to TRBD1. V lost 3 bases, J lost 1 base, and 3 bases stayed unmatched. Germline CDR1 reads SGHNT; CDR2 reads YYREEE (reference sequence). There are 14 residues in the CDR3. The CDR3 sequence is CASSSRTGNTEAFF. The CDR3 DNA follows: TGTGCCAGCAGCTCAAGGACAGGGAACACTGAAGCTTTCTTT.

This clone was picked up one time. The rearrangement uses TRBV6-5 and TRBJ1-2; D is unclear. The CDR3 is made up of 12 amino acids. The ends were cut back, 5 bases at V and 1 base at J, with 5 bases in the middle. Germline V gene sequence: CDR1 MNHEY, CDR2 SVGAGI. The CDR3, as DNA: TGTGCCAGCAGTGGCCTTAACTATGGCTACACCTTC. The encoded protein is CASSGLNYGYTF.

The rearrangement links TRBV6-1 to TRBJ1-2; 7 nucleotides match TRBD1. Germline CDR1 is MNHNS and CDR2 is SASEGT. The length of the CDR3 is 14 residues. After removal of 7 bases from V and 3 bases from J, the junction contained 8 bases not matched to a gene. CDR3 nucleotide sequence: TGTGCCAGCACCAACAACAGGGGTGACTATGGCTACACCTTC. Its protein product is CASTNNRGDYGYTF.

The genes are TRBV15 and TRBJ1-5, with 10 bases matching TRBD1. Germline V gene lookup returns CDR1 LNHNV and CDR2 YYDKDF (reference sequence). Germline trimming cut 6 bases from V and 5 bases from J; bases unmatched to any gene: 7. The length of the CDR3 is 15 residues. The CDR3 DNA follows: TGTGCCACCAGGATGGAGGGACAGGGGTATCAGCCCCAGCATTTT. Translating gives CATRMEGQGYQPQHF.

The chain uses TRBV6-6 and TRBJ1-1; D call uncertain. The CDR3 contains 14 residues. Germline V gene lookup returns CDR1 MNHNY and CDR2 SVGAGI (reference sequence). V lost 4 bases and J 1 base, leaving 10 bases between the germline ends. DNA for the CDR3: TGTGCCAGCAGTTTAAGAGGCCAGAACACTGAAGCTTTCTTT. Translated: CASSLRGQNTEAFF.